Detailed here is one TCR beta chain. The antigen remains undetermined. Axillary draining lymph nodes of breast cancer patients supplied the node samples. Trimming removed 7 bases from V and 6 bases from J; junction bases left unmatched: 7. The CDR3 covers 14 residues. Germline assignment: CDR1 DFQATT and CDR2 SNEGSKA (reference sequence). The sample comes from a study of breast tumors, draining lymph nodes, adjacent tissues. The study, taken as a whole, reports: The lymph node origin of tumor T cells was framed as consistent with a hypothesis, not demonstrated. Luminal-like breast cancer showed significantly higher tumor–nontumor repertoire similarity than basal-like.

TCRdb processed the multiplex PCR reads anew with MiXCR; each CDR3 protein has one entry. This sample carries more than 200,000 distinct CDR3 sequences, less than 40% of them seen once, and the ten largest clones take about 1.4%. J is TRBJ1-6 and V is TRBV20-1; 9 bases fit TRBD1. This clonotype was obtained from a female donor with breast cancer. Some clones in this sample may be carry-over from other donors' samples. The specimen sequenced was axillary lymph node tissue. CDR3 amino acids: CSVLGTGFNSPLHF. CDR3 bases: TGCAGTGTCCTCGGGACAGGGTTTAATTCACCCCTCCACTTT.